Presented here are 19 T cell receptor beta chains from one specimen sequenced in a study of OX40 agonist ivuxolimab in advanced cancers. Measured with immunoSEQ multiplex PCR; TCRdb has only the in-frame clones, and not every one. In the table there are tens of thousands of clones, more than 80% of which are singletons. Sequencing used CD4+ or CD8+ T cells sorted from blood, obtained in a trial of the OX40 agonist ivuxolimab. All receptors derive from an adult with an advanced solid tumor such as melanoma, head and neck, liver or kidney cancer.

V is TRBV18 and J is TRBJ2-1, with 8 positions matching TRBD2. The CDR3 loop spans 14 amino acids. With 3 bases clipped from V and 6 bases from J, the junction kept 4 bases outside the gene matches. Germline V gene sequence: CDR1 KGHSH, CDR2 LQKENI. The CDR3 sequence: CASSPAGGGNEQFF. As DNA, the CDR3 is TGTGCCAGCTCACCTGCGGGGGGCGGCAATGAGCAGTTCTTC.

The gene calls are TRBV11-3 and TRBJ1-2; D not resolved. V lost 4 bases and J 6 bases, leaving 9 bases between the germline ends. Per the germline V gene, CDR1 is SGHNT and CDR2 is YENEEA. The length of the CDR3 is 12 residues. The chain's CDR3 is CASSSRKDGYTF. CDR3 in DNA: TGTGCCAGCAGCTCTCGGAAGGATGGCTACACCTTC.

The gene calls are TRBV6-6 and TRBJ2-7; the D gene is possibly TRBD1 (6 bases). Per the germline V gene, CDR1 is MNHNY and CDR2 is SVGAGI (reference sequence). CDR3 length: 14 amino acids. Trimming left V 6 bases short and J 2 bases short, with 14 bases between. The CDR3, as DNA: TGTGCCAGCAGAACCGGGACAATCACCTACGAGCAGTACTTC. This codes for CASRTGTITYEQYF.

The chain joins TRBV15 to TRBJ2-5, with no clear D. The CDR3 extends over 13 amino acids. Germline lookup yields CDR1 LNHNV and CDR2 YYDKDF (reference sequence). V lost 0 bases and J 5 bases, leaving 7 bases between the germline ends. CDR3 amino acids: CATSRDVEETQYF. CDR3 coding DNA: TGTGCCACCAGCAGAGATGTTGAGGAGACCCAGTACTTC.

This sequence joins TRBV7-9 and TRBJ2-3; D unresolved. The CDR3 extends over 14 amino acids. The V end was cut by 0 bases, the J end by 9 bases, with 13 bases between. Germline V gene lookup returns CDR1 SEHNR and CDR2 FQNEAQ (reference sequence). The CDR3 nucleotides read TGTGCCAGCAGCTTAGCGAGGTCCCTCGGGACGCAGTATTTT. The encoded protein is CASSLARSLGTQYF.

The CDR3 loop is CASSELAWVTTDTQYF. CDR3 bases: TGTGCCAGCAGTGAACTGGCCTGGGTAACCACAGATACGCAGTATTTT. The chain uses TRBV6-1 and TRBJ2-3; D is unclear. This CDR3 has 16 amino acids. V was trimmed by 2 bases and J by 2 bases, leaving 14 bases between them. CDR1 is MNHNS and CDR2 is SASEGT in the germline V gene.

The rearrangement joins TRBV25-1 to TRBJ1-1; the D gene is possibly TRBD1 (6 bases). The ends were cut back, 3 bases at V and 10 bases at J, with 12 bases in the middle. The CDR3 length is 12 residues. Germline loops: CDR1 MGHDK, CDR2 SYGVNS. DNA for the CDR3: TGTGCCAGCAGTGACTCGCAAGGGGGAGCTTTCTTT. Protein: CASSDSQGGAFF.

The rearrangement joins TRBV27 to TRBJ2-4; D not resolved. Germline lookup yields CDR1 MNHEY and CDR2 SMNVEV (reference sequence). V shed 4 bases and J shed 4 bases, with 11 bases lying between them. The length of the CDR3 is 14 residues. The CDR3 here is CASSSNTWKNIQYF. The CDR3 DNA sequence: TGTGCCAGCAGTTCGAACACGTGGAAAAACATTCAGTACTTC.

This sequence joins TRBV6-5 and TRBJ1-2, with D hard to call. The germline V and J ends were trimmed by 7 bases and 2 bases, with 14 bases remaining between them. The germline gives CDR1 MNHEY, CDR2 SVGAGI. CDR3 length: 14 amino acids. CDR3 bases: TGTGCCAGCACCCGCGGGCAGGTAAACTATGGCTACACCTTC. Translating gives CASTRGQVNYGYTF.

This chain connects TRBV6-4 to TRBJ2-1; D not certain. The CDR3 has 13 residues. Germline V gene data show CDR1 as MRHNA and CDR2 as SNTAGT. V lost 5 bases and J lost 4, with 9 bases in between. The CDR3 nucleotides are TGTGCCAGCAGTCCCGGACGGTACAATGAGCAGTTCTTC. It yields the protein CASSPGRYNEQFF.

J is TRBJ1-6 and V is TRBV19; 7 nucleotides line up with TRBD1. The CDR3 runs to 14 residues. With 6 bases clipped from V and 8 bases from J, the junction kept 7 bases outside the gene matches. In germline, CDR1 is LNHDA, CDR2 SQIVND (reference sequence). The CDR3 nucleotides are TGTGCCAGTAGCGACCTAGGGGGCCATTCACCCCTCCACTTT. This gives the protein CASSDLGGHSPLHF.

The chain employs TRBV5-1 and TRBJ2-7, with a possible D match to TRBD2 (7 bases). Trimming removed 4 bases from V and 8 bases from J, with 25 bases in between. CDR1 SGHRS and CDR2 YFSETQ come from the germline V gene. The CDR3 is 16 amino acids. DNA of the CDR3: TGCGCCAGCAGCCTGGGGTTGGGGGGGGCGCTGGGGAAGCAGTACTTC. Translation: CASSLGLGGALGKQYF.

CDR3 sequence reads: CASSGGQSIPGYTF. The DNA of the CDR3 is TGTGCCAGCAGCGGGGGACAGTCAATCCCTGGCTACACCTTC. The chain has TRBV2 and TRBJ1-2; 7 bases line up with TRBD1. Germline CDR1 reads SNHLY; CDR2 reads FYNNEI. CDR3 length: 14 amino acids. V lost 6 bases, J lost 7 bases, and 11 bases stayed unmatched.

CDR3 protein: CASSLGTFSTDTQYF. The CDR3 DNA follows: TGTGCCAGCAGCTTAGGGACATTCAGCACAGATACGCAGTATTTT. The chain joins TRBV7-9 to TRBJ2-3; TRBD1 might be the D (5 bases). V gave up 1 base and J gave up 0 bases, with 8 bases separating them. Germline V lookup: CDR1 SEHNR, CDR2 FQNEAQ (reference sequence). The CDR3 has 15 amino acids.

The chain combines TRBV2 with TRBJ1-1; D is uncertain. The germline V gene has CDR1 SNHLY and CDR2 FYNNEI. The CDR3 spans 11 residues. Deletions cut 6 bases from V and 5 bases from J, with 7 bases between. The CDR3 is CASRINTEAFF. CDR3 sequence (DNA): TGTGCCAGCAGGATAAATACTGAAGCTTTCTTT.

The chain employs TRBV25-1 and TRBJ1-4; 7 bases agree with TRBD1. V lost 2 bases and J lost 0; bases outside the gene matches: 6. The length of the CDR3 is 17 residues. Germline assignment: CDR1 MGHDK and CDR2 SYGVNS. Here the CDR3 DNA reads TGTGCCAGCAGTGAAAAAACAGGGGTCGCAACTAATGAAAAACTGTTTTTT. Translated, it gives CASSEKTGVATNEKLFF.

This rearrangement joins TRBV19 to TRBJ1-1, with TRBD1 identical over 7 bases. V shed 4 bases and J 1 base; nucleotides not matched to a gene: 6. CDR1 LNHDA and CDR2 SQIVND come from the germline V gene (reference sequence). This CDR3 comprises 15 residues. CDR3 loop: CASSSPGQPNTEAFF. CDR3 bases: TGTGCCAGTAGTAGCCCGGGACAGCCGAACACTGAAGCTTTCTTT.

The rearrangement links TRBV18 to TRBJ2-7, with 11 bases aligning to TRBD1. Per the germline V gene, CDR1 is KGHSH and CDR2 is LQKENI. This CDR3 region has 15 residues. With V trimmed by 6 bases and J by 0 bases, 4 bases remained unmatched. CDR3 region: CASSQGQGVSYEQYF. CDR3 sequence (DNA): TGTGCCAGCTCCCAGGGACAGGGGGTCTCCTACGAGCAGTACTTC.

This clone was counted only a few times. The CDR3 is CASSLEGATGELFF. Written as DNA, the CDR3 is TGCGCCAGCAGCTTGGAGGGGGCGACCGGGGAGCTGTTTTTT. The chain employs TRBV5-1 and TRBJ2-2; the match to TRBD1 covers 7 bases. This CDR3 region has 14 residues. CDR1 is SGHRS, CDR2 YFSETQ, per germline. The ends lost 0 bases at V and 5 bases at J; junction bases unmatched: 1.